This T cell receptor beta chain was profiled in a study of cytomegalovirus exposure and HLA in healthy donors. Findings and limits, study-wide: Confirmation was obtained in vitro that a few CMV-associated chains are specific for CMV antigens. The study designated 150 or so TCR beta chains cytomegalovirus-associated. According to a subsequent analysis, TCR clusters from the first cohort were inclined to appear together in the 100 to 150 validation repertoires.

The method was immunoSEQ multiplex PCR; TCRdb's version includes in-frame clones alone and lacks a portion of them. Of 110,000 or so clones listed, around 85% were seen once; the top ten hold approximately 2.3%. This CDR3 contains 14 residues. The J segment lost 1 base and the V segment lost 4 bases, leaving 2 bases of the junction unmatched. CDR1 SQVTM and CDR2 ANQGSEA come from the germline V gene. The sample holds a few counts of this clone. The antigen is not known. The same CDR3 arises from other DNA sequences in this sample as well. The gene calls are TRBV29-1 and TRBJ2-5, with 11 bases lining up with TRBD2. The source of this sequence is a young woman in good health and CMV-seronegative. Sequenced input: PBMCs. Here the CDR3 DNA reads TGCAGCGTTGCAGGGACTAGCGGCCAAGAGACCCAGTACTTC. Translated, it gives CSVAGTSGQETQYF.